This passage covers 7 T cell receptor beta chains from one sample sequenced in a study of blood T cell repertoires in COVID-19 (dated by TCRdb to about 2020). To prepare the library, the immunoSEQ multiplex PCR assay was applied. In its TCRdb copy, this immuneACCESS table keeps in-frame sequences only and misses some clones. Where compared with another copy, unresolved V genes explain less than half of these, and the others have no known cause. For this sample the table gives some 150,000 clones, of which 80% to 85% were detected only once. The top ten clonotypes cover 8% of the sample. Source material: peripheral blood. Receptors were obtained from a human donor in a cohort sampled during active COVID-19.

The chain links TRBV3-1 (or the pseudogene TRBV3-2) to TRBJ1-1; 7 nucleotides align to TRBD1. Germline V gene sequence: CDR1 LGHDT, CDR2 YNNKEL (reference sequence). The CDR3 is made up of 12 amino acids. V lost 4 bases, J lost 11 bases, and 7 bases stayed unmatched. The CDR3 nucleotides read TGTGCCAGCAGCCCCAGACAGGGAACGGCTTTCTTT. This gives the protein CASSPRQGTAFF.

In nucleotides, the CDR3 is TGTGCCACCAGCCGAGGGGGGCTAGGGGAAAAACTGTTTTTT. This codes for CATSRGGLGEKLFF. The chain has TRBV15 and TRBJ1-4; tentatively, D is TRBD1 (6 bases). V shed 5 bases and J shed 8 bases, with 15 bases lying between them. This CDR3 has 14 residues. Per the germline V gene, CDR1 is LNHNV and CDR2 is YYDKDF (reference sequence).

The chain combines TRBV5-4 with TRBJ2-5; 8 nucleotides match TRBD2. The V gene's germline CDR1 is SGHNT and CDR2 YYREEE (reference sequence). CDR3 length: 15 amino acids. V gave up 0 bases and J gave up 5 bases; unmatched junction bases: 6. The CDR3 region is CASSLAVGGEETQYF. The CDR3 DNA is TGTGCCAGCAGCTTGGCCGTCGGGGGGGAGGAGACCCAGTACTTC.

V usage is TRBV5-5 and J usage is TRBJ2-2, with D unresolved. V was cut by 0 bases and J by 7 bases, with 10 bases left in between. CDR3 length: 14 residues. Germline CDR1 reads SGHKS; CDR2 reads YYEKEE (reference sequence). The CDR3 spells CASSLEPAGGELFF. DNA for the CDR3: TGTGCCAGCAGCTTGGAGCCAGCAGGCGGGGAGCTGTTTTTT.

The CDR3 here is CASSVTGGTEAFF. The CDR3 DNA follows: TGTGCCAGCAGCGTAACAGGGGGCACTGAAGCTTTCTTT. The chain couples TRBV2 to TRBJ1-1, with TRBD1 identical over 8 bases. Trimming removed 6 bases from V and 4 bases from J; junction bases left unmatched: 4. Germline loops: CDR1 SNHLY, CDR2 FYNNEI. The CDR3 is made up of 13 amino acids. The whole variable domain, filled in from reference TRBV2 and TRBJ1-1, reads EPEVTQTPSHQVTQMGQEVILRCVPISNHLYFYWYRQILGQKVEFLVSFYNNEISEKSEIFDDQFSVERPDGSNFTLKIRSTKLEDSAMYFCASSVTGGTEAFFGQGTRLTVV.

The rearrangement links TRBV6-6 to TRBJ1-2; tentatively, D is TRBD1 (5 bases). Germline CDR1 and CDR2: MNHNY and SVGAGI (reference sequence). There are 16 residues in the CDR3. V was trimmed by 5 bases and J by 6 bases, leaving 22 bases between them. The CDR3 sequence: CASSPLIVGDGDGYTF. The DNA of the CDR3 is TGTGCCAGCAGTCCCCTGATCGTAGGGGATGGGGATGGCTACACCTTC.

V is TRBV19 and J is TRBJ1-2; a possible D gene is TRBD1 (6 bases). CDR1 LNHDA and CDR2 SQIVND come from the germline V gene (reference sequence). The CDR3 is 15 residues long. V gave up 5 bases and J gave up 4 bases, with 17 bases separating them. The CDR3 protein is CASSVAGVRGYGYTF. CDR3 DNA: TGTGCCAGTAGTGTAGCAGGGGTCAGGGGCTATGGCTACACCTTC.